This TCR beta chain was profiled in a study of T cell changes during pregnancy in multiple sclerosis. TCRdb keeps only in-frame clones here, not all; method: immunoSEQ multiplex PCR. Here the sample spans just under 100,000 clones, 93% being singletons. Per germline, CDR1 MNHEY and CDR2 SMNVEV (reference sequence). The V and J ends lost 0 bases and 7 bases, in that order; junction bases with no gene match: 11. The CDR3 is made up of 16 amino acids. Sample: peripheral blood, taken after pregnancy. This chain connects TRBV27 to TRBJ2-5, with TRBD1 matching over 7 bases. This clonotype was obtained from a female donor with multiple sclerosis, enrolled in a pregnancy study. CDR3 amino acids: CASSLSRTGPQGTQYF. The CDR3 nucleotides are TGTGCCAGCAGTTTATCCCGGACAGGACCACAGGGGACCCAGTACTTC.